Below, 14 T cell receptor beta chains from the same sample are listed, as sequenced in a study of response to subunit inactivated influenza vaccine. TCRdb redid the calling of the RT-PCR reads with MiXCR, one entry per CDR3 protein. Here the sample spans 630,000 or so distinct CDR3 sequences, 15% to 18% being singletons. The input for sequencing was PBMCs from blood, taken about 11 days after vaccination. These TCRs come from a man aged 45-65 years who received an inactivated influenza vaccine.

The sample holds a few counts of this clonotype. The rearrangement uses TRBV12-3 or TRBV12-4 and TRBJ2-1; no clear D gene. The V gene lost 2 bases and the J gene lost 8 bases, with 16 bases spanning the gap. CDR3 length: 15 amino acids. The CDR3 coding sequence is TGTGCCAGCAGTTTATCGGCCTCAAGCCCCTATGAGCAGTTCTTC. This gives the protein CASSLSASSPYEQFF.

The V call is TRBV20-1, the J call TRBJ1-2, with no clear D. From germline, CDR1 is DFQATT and CDR2 SNEGSKA (reference sequence). The CDR3 totals 13 residues. V was pared by 0 bases and J by 8 bases, with 13 bases between. The chain's CDR3 is CSARDPAYSGYTF. CDR3 DNA: TGCAGTGCTAGAGATCCCGCGTATAGCGGCTACACCTTC.

Details on this clonotype: A junction boundary mismatches the germline segment, possibly from a read error. The chain couples TRBV3-1 to TRBJ2-1; D could derive from TRBD1 or TRBD2 (6 bases each). CDR3 length: 16 amino acids. Germline CDR1 and CDR2: LGHDT and YNNKEL (reference sequence). CDR3 sequence (DNA): TGTGCCAGCAGCCAGTCGGGGGCCAGGGGCGGCAATGTGCAGTTCTTC. Translating gives CASSQSGARGGNVQFF.

This clonotype appeared many times. V usage is TRBV7-9 and J usage is TRBJ2-1; no definite D call. V shed 8 bases and J shed 8 bases, with 10 bases lying between them. The CDR3 sequence is 11 residues long. Germline CDR1 SEHNR, CDR2 FQNEAQ (reference sequence). The CDR3 reads CASREVYEQFF. The DNA for the CDR3 is TGTGCCAGCCGTGAGGTTTATGAGCAGTTCTTC.

The chain has TRBV5-4 and TRBJ2-7; TRBD1 agrees at 11 bases. Germline CDR1 reads SGHNT; CDR2 reads YYREEE (reference sequence). The CDR3 spans 19 residues. V lost 1 base and J lost 1; bases outside the gene matches: 13. The CDR3 loop reads CASSLSPGQGDLKSYEQYF. The CDR3 DNA sequence: TGTGCCAGCAGCTTGTCCCCGGGACAGGGGGATTTAAAATCCTACGAGCAGTACTTC. The full variable domain, with the rest looked up from reference TRBV5-4 and TRBJ2-7, is ETGVTQSPTHLIKTRGQQVTLRCSSQSGHNTVSWYQQALGQGPQFIFQYYREEENGRGNFPPRFSGLQFPNYSSELNVNALELDDSALYLCASSLSPGQGDLKSYEQYFGPGTRLTVT.

This clonotype was found once. The rearrangement joins TRBV14 to TRBJ2-2; D gene ambiguous. CDR1 is SGHDN and CDR2 is FVKESK in the germline V gene. The CDR3 is made up of 17 amino acids. Between the trimmed V and J ends, which lost 2 bases and 3 bases, there was a span of 16 bases. The CDR3 region is CASSQRIGILYTGELFF. Here the CDR3 DNA reads TGTGCCAGCAGCCAAAGAATTGGAATTTTGTACACCGGGGAGCTGTTTTTT.

This clonotype was picked up a small number of times. The chain uses TRBV30 and TRBJ2-2; D is undetermined. The germline gives CDR1 GTSNPN, CDR2 SVGIG (reference sequence). Trimming cost V 2 bases and J 5 bases, with 9 bases left between them. This CDR3 is built from 13 residues. CDR3 protein: CAWSRQSTGELFF. CDR3 sequence (DNA): TGTGCCTGGAGTAGGCAGAGTACCGGGGAGCTGTTTTTT.

The chain is built from TRBV5-1 and TRBJ1-6, with D tentatively TRBD1 (5 bases). CDR1 SGHRS and CDR2 YFSETQ come from the germline V gene. V was trimmed by 0 bases and J by 6 bases, leaving 7 bases between them. The CDR3 sequence is 14 residues long. The CDR3 sequence: CASSLDRPNSPLHF. The CDR3 DNA follows: TGCGCCAGCAGCTTGGACAGGCCTAATTCACCCCTCCACTTT.

This clonotype was picked up a small number of times. The gene calls are TRBV2 and TRBJ2-2, with unresolved D. V was shortened by 1 base and J by 0 bases, with 15 bases between the two germline ends. The CDR3 runs to 18 residues. Germline-derived CDR1 and CDR2 are SNHLY and FYNNEI. This chain's CDR3 is CASSEGGRETPNTGELFF. CDR3 DNA sequence: TGTGCCAGCAGTGAAGGTGGTAGGGAAACCCCGAACACCGGGGAGCTGTTTTTT. Together with reference TRBV2 and TRBJ2-2, the CDR3 gives the full variable domain: EPEVTQTPSHQVTQMGQEVILRCVPISNHLYFYWYRQILGQKVEFLVSFYNNEISEKSEIFDDQFSVERPDGSNFTLKIRSTKLEDSAMYFCASSEGGRETPNTGELFFGEGSRLTVL.

This clonotype appeared a few times. The V and J genes are TRBV28 and TRBJ2-1; D is undetermined. Germline values: CDR1 MDHEN, CDR2 SYDVKM. The CDR3 totals 13 residues. Trimming pared 1 base from V and 6 bases from J, leaving 7 bases between. The CDR3 is CASSLSVGNEQFF. CDR3 DNA sequence: TGTGCCAGCAGTTTATCGGTAGGCAATGAGCAGTTCTTC.

This clonotype was counted only a few times. The J gene is TRBJ1-1, the V gene TRBV28, with D possibly TRBD1 on 6 matching bases. This CDR3 has 13 residues. V shed 6 bases and J shed 2 bases, with 10 bases lying between them. The germline V gene has CDR1 MDHEN and CDR2 SYDVKM. This chain's CDR3 is CASSTGSNTEAFF. CDR3 nucleotides: TGTGCCAGCAGCACAGGGAGCAACACTGAAGCTTTCTTT. Full variable domain (missing parts from reference TRBV28 and TRBJ1-1): DVKVTQSSRYLVKRTGEKVFLECVQDMDHENMFWYRQDPGLGLRLIYFSYDVKMKEKGDIPEGYSVSREKKERFSLILESASTNQTSMYLCASSTGSNTEAFFGQGTRLTVV.

This clonotype has a handful of counts. The chain is built from TRBV5-1 and TRBJ2-2; D perhaps matches TRBD2 (5 bases). The V gene's germline CDR1 is SGHRS and CDR2 YFSETQ. The CDR3 is made up of 14 amino acids. The germline V and J ends were trimmed by 4 bases and 7 bases, with 14 bases remaining between them. The DNA of the CDR3 is TGCGCCAGCAGCGACCGGGCCGGAGGCGGGGAGCTGTTTTTT. Amino acids: CASSDRAGGGELFF.

In nucleotides, the CDR3 is TGCAGCGTACCCTTAGGACAGGCCTATAGCTCCTACAATGAGCAGTTCTTC. Protein product: CSVPLGQAYSSYNEQFF. The rearrangement links TRBV29-1 to TRBJ2-1; 7 bases agree with TRBD1. Looked up from germline, CDR1 is SQVTM and CDR2 is ANQGSEA. The CDR3 spans 17 residues. The J segment lost 0 bases and the V segment lost 6 bases, leaving 14 bases of the junction unmatched.

Here the CDR3 DNA reads TGCAGTGCTGGACCCCAGGGCACTGAAGCTTTCTTT. It yields the protein CSAGPQGTEAFF. The chain has TRBV20-1 and TRBJ1-1; perhaps TRBD1 as D (5 bases). V was pared by 5 bases and J by 4 bases, with 11 bases between. The CDR3 contains 12 residues. Germline V gives CDR1 DFQATT, CDR2 SNEGSKA (reference sequence).